One sample yielded the 23 T cell receptor beta chains listed below, sequenced in a study of T cell changes during pregnancy in multiple sclerosis. Sequencing was performed with immunoSEQ multiplex PCR; in TCRdb, only in-frame clones are kept and a portion is missing. The repertoire includes about 51,000 clones, about 91% of them detected once, and about 3% sits in the top ten. Sequenced material: CD8+ T cells from peripheral blood mononuclear cells, taken in the second trimester of pregnancy. The receptor source for this set is a female donor with multiple sclerosis, enrolled in a pregnancy study.

V gene TRBV7-2 combines with J gene TRBJ1-5; tentatively, D is TRBD1 (6 bases). This CDR3 comprises 16 residues. V was shortened by 0 bases and J by 2 bases, with 11 bases between the two germline ends. CDR1 is SGHTA, CDR2 FQGNSA, per germline. The CDR3 protein is CASSLADRMGNQPQHF. The CDR3, as DNA: TGTGCCAGCAGCTTAGCGGACAGAATGGGCAATCAGCCCCAGCATTTT.

The gene calls are TRBV4-1 and TRBJ1-1, with unresolved D. The V and J ends lost 3 bases and 6 bases respectively, with 11 bases between them. The CDR3 has 13 amino acids. Germline V gene lookup returns CDR1 MGHRA and CDR2 YSYEKL. The CDR3 nucleotides read TGCGCCAGCAGCCACCCCTCGCAGTCTGAAGCTTTCTTT. Protein sequence: CASSHPSQSEAFF.

V is TRBV4-2 and J is TRBJ2-5, with 7 bases identical to TRBD2. The DNA end favors TRBJ2-7, so the J call may be wrong. CDR1 is LGHNA, CDR2 YNFKEQ, per germline. The CDR3 loop spans 14 amino acids. The CDR3 here is CASSPGVAGYEQYF. The CDR3 DNA reads TGTGCCAGCAGCCCGGGGGTAGCGGGCTACGAGCAGTACTTC.

V and J are TRBV19 and TRBJ1-2; 10 positions match TRBD1. The junction had 4 bases not matched to a gene; V was cut back by 5 bases and J by 4 bases. CDR3 length equals 14 residues. Per the germline V gene, CDR1 is LNHDA and CDR2 is SQIVND (reference sequence). The DNA of the CDR3 is TGTGCCAGTAGTCCGGGACAGGGGAGCTATGGCTACACCTTC. Protein sequence: CASSPGQGSYGYTF.

The CDR3 protein is CASSSVAGGYTGELFF. The CDR3 nucleotides are TGCGCCAGCAGCTCTGTAGCGGGGGGCTACACCGGGGAGCTGTTTTTT. V is TRBV5-1 and J is TRBJ2-2; 10 bases align to TRBD2. Trimming removed 3 bases from V and 3 bases from J; junction bases left unmatched: 5. The CDR3 sequence is 16 residues long. Germline V CDR1 and CDR2: SGHRS, YFSETQ.

The genes are TRBV7-2 and TRBJ1-1; unclear D gene. V lost 5 bases to trimming and J lost 8 bases, with 15 bases between them. The germline CDR1 and CDR2 sequences are SGHTA and FQGNSA. The CDR3 runs to 13 residues. As DNA, the CDR3 is TGTGCCAGCAGCGCAGACCTGGTACAGGAAGCTTTCTTT. It is translated as CASSADLVQEAFF.

The chain couples TRBV2 to TRBJ2-7; 7 bases are a match to TRBD1. The CDR3 runs to 14 residues. Per the germline V gene, CDR1 is SNHLY and CDR2 is FYNNEI. V trimming: 7 bases; J trimming: 2 bases; junction bases outside the gene matches: 8. CDR3 residues: CASNLGTDTYEQYF. Written as DNA, the CDR3 is TGTGCCAGCAACCTCGGGACAGATACCTACGAGCAGTACTTC. Drawing the rest from reference TRBV2 and TRBJ2-7, the complete variable domain is EPEVTQTPSHQVTQMGQEVILRCVPISNHLYFYWYRQILGQKVEFLVSFYNNEISEKSEIFDDQFSVERPDGSNFTLKIRSTKLEDSAMYFCASNLGTDTYEQYFGPGTRLTVT.

This rearrangement joins TRBV4-1 to TRBJ2-1; no reliable D call. Germline V lookup: CDR1 MGHRA, CDR2 YSYEKL. V lost 1 base to trimming and J lost 0 bases, with 10 bases between them. The CDR3 has 16 residues. CDR3 amino acids: CASSQASLSSYNEQFF. The CDR3 DNA is TGCGCCAGCAGCCAAGCAAGTCTGAGCTCCTACAATGAGCAGTTCTTC.

The chain couples TRBV5-4 to TRBJ1-2; D uncertain. Trimming pared 10 bases from V and 7 bases from J, leaving 14 bases between. CDR1 is SGHNT and CDR2 is YYREEE in the germline V gene (reference sequence). This CDR3 has 11 amino acids. Here the CDR3 reads CAFWEKGGYTF. In nucleotides, the CDR3 is TGTGCCTTTTGGGAGAAAGGTGGCTACACCTTC.

V gene TRBV9 combines with J gene TRBJ2-7, with D perhaps TRBD1 (6 bases). Looked up from germline, CDR1 is SGDLS and CDR2 is YYNGEE. This CDR3 has 14 residues. V was clipped by 4 bases and J by 2 bases, with 13 bases between them. The CDR3 loop reads CASSSRDMTYEQYF. CDR3 nucleotide sequence: TGTGCCAGCAGCTCCCGGGACATGACCTACGAGCAGTACTTC.

CDR3 amino acids: CASSLEGGGEAGELFF. CDR3 nucleotides: TGTGCCAGCAGCTTGGAAGGTGGTGGGGAGGCCGGGGAGCTGTTTTTT. V and J are TRBV5-5 and TRBJ2-2; a weak D match, TRBD2 (6 bases). The CDR3 is 16 residues long. CDR1 and CDR2 from the germline V gene are SGHKS and YYEKEE (reference sequence). V dropped 0 bases and J dropped 6 bases, with 15 bases sitting between them.

The V call is TRBV7-3, the J call TRBJ2-5, with D perhaps matching TRBD1 (6 bases). Germline assignment: CDR1 SGHTA and CDR2 FQGTGA. The CDR3 consists of 14 residues. Trimming took off 3 bases at V and 4 bases at J, with 12 bases between the two ends. The chain's CDR3 is CASSLSVGGETQYF. The CDR3 region has the DNA TGTGCCAGCAGCTTGTCCGTAGGGGGAGAGACCCAGTACTTC.

The chain links TRBV10-3 to TRBJ1-1; D gene ambiguous. Germline-derived CDR1 and CDR2 are ENHRY and SYGVKD. The CDR3 runs 14 residues. V was pared by 2 bases and J by 1 base, with 8 bases between. The CDR3 coding sequence is TGTGCCATCAGTGAGGGCGGGAGGAACACTGAAGCTTTCTTT. Residues: CAISEGGRNTEAFF.

The chain links TRBV6-1 to TRBJ2-5, with 12 nucleotides matching TRBD2. Germline V lookup: CDR1 MNHNS, CDR2 SASEGT. The CDR3 is made up of 15 amino acids. V lost 2 bases and J lost 4; bases outside the gene matches: 2. CDR3 residues: CASSEWGLAGETQYF. CDR3 sequence (DNA): TGTGCCAGCAGTGAATGGGGACTAGCGGGAGAGACCCAGTACTTC.

The chain combines TRBV6-6 with TRBJ1-1; no firm D call. This CDR3 has 12 amino acids. Germline lookup yields CDR1 MNHNY and CDR2 SVGAGI (reference sequence). The germline V and J ends were trimmed by 5 bases and 2 bases, with 6 bases remaining between them. The CDR3 protein is CASSRSNTEAFF. CDR3 in DNA: TGTGCCAGCAGTCGTTCTAACACTGAAGCTTTCTTT.

The chain combines TRBV11-2 with TRBJ1-2; D remains unclear. The CDR3 is made up of 11 amino acids. Trimming left V 4 bases short and J 5 bases short, with 5 bases between. Germline V gene lookup returns CDR1 SGHAT and CDR2 FQNNGV. The CDR3 loop reads CASSYRYGYTF. The CDR3 DNA reads TGTGCCAGCAGCTATCGGTATGGCTACACCTTC.

The V call is TRBV19, the J call TRBJ2-2; D might be TRBD2 (5 bases). Deletions cut 3 bases from V and 5 bases from J, with 13 bases between. The CDR3 covers 15 residues. The V gene's germline CDR1 is LNHDA and CDR2 SQIVND (reference sequence). The CDR3 region is CASSMLGSGTGELFF. The DNA of the CDR3 is TGTGCCAGTAGTATGCTGGGGAGTGGGACCGGGGAGCTGTTTTTT.

The chain combines TRBV5-5 with TRBJ1-4; 9 bases are a match to TRBD1. The germline V gene encodes CDR1 SGHKS and CDR2 YYEKEE (reference sequence). J gave up 7 bases and V 4 bases, and 14 bases lay outside the gene matches. The CDR3 extends over 17 amino acids. The CDR3 sequence is CASSQEEGGQGREKLFF. The CDR3 region has the DNA TGTGCCAGCAGCCAAGAAGAGGGGGGACAGGGCCGTGAAAAACTGTTTTTT.

The chain links TRBV7-9 to TRBJ1-1; D is unclear. The CDR3 extends over 11 amino acids. CDR1 is SEHNR and CDR2 is FQNEAQ in the germline V gene (reference sequence). Trimming removed 4 bases from V and 4 bases from J, with 4 bases in between. The CDR3 bases are TGTGCCAGCAGCTACAGCACTGAAGCTTTCTTT. Amino acids: CASSYSTEAFF.

This chain connects TRBV27 to TRBJ2-5; TRBD1 is a possible D gene (6 bases). The DNA end is a closer match to TRBJ2-7, so the J assignment may be wrong. The CDR3 extends over 13 amino acids. CDR1 and CDR2 (germline): MNHEY, SMNVEV (reference sequence). The CDR3 here is CASSIGQNYEQYF. CDR3 DNA: TGTGCCAGCAGTATCGGACAGAACTACGAGCAGTACTTC.

In this sample, this clone turned up once. The genes are TRBV5-1 and TRBJ2-1; D gene unclear. CDR3 size: 11 residues. Germline CDR1 and CDR2: SGHRS and YFSETQ. Between the trimmed V and J ends, which lost 5 bases and 6 bases, there was a span of 6 bases. For the CDR3, the DNA is TGCGCCAGCAGTCAAGCCAATGAGCAGTTCTTC. Encoded protein: CASSQANEQFF.

The chain recombines TRBV9 with TRBJ2-2, with TRBD1 identical over 7 bases. CDR1 and CDR2 from the germline V gene are SGDLS and YYNGEE. There are 16 residues in the CDR3. V dropped 0 bases and J dropped 0; count of bases not matched to a gene: 2. The CDR3 reads CASSVAGTANTGELFF. As DNA, the CDR3 is TGTGCCAGCAGCGTAGCCGGGACAGCGAACACCGGGGAGCTGTTTTTT.

This rearrangement joins TRBV7-9 to TRBJ2-7; unclear D gene. The CDR3 spans 14 residues. Trimming took 3 bases from V and 2 from J, leaving 11 bases between them. Germline CDR1 reads SEHNR; CDR2 reads FQNEAQ (reference sequence). The CDR3 protein is CASSLAGNPYEQYF. The DNA for the CDR3 is TGTGCCAGCAGCTTGGCAGGCAACCCCTACGAGCAGTACTTC.